This T cell receptor beta chain stems from a study of CD8 T cells in ankylosing spondylitis. Germline CDR1 LGHDT, CDR2 YNNKEL (reference sequence). The CDR3 is 16 residues long. V lost 3 bases and J lost 2; bases outside the gene matches: 7. This clonotype has a count of ten or more. The antigen remains unidentified. Making the TCR beta libraries involved quantitative 5'-RACE with molecular barcodes. TCRdb redid the calling of the 5' RACE reads with MiXCR, one entry per CDR3 protein. The sample carries a few hundred thousand distinct CDR3 sequences, 12% recorded once. Study-level results: The clones that were linked to disease were reported to be significantly enriched in matched synovial fluid samples from ankylosing spondylitis patients. Disease-linked clones bore a CD8+ phenotype and were relatively rare in peripheral blood. Roughly 8 highly homologous variants made up a TCR beta motif that seemed to typify ankylosing spondylitis blood. Reports of some motif variants in reactive arthritis synovial fluid and blood predate this one.

The source of this sequence is a male donor with ankylosing spondylitis. The V gene is TRBV3-1, the J gene TRBJ2-5; TRBD2 agrees at 9 bases. Sequenced sample: blood, either unsorted or a sorted T cell fraction (not recorded which). CDR3 coding DNA: TGTGCCAGCAGCCATATAACTAGCGGGCCGCAAGAGACCCAGTACTTC. Translated, it gives CASSHITSGPQETQYF.